This T cell receptor beta chain was sequenced for a study of CD8 T cells in Susac syndrome (dated by TCRdb to about 2019). Turning to the overall study: Whether CD8+ T cell activation and differentiation in Susac syndrome was antigen driven was tested using repertoire sequencing. The study compared CD8+ T cell repertoire clonality among about a dozen healthy donors, 14 Susac syndrome patients and around 16 multiple sclerosis patients.

For this clonotype: Its target antigen remains unknown. One base away there is no much larger clone; base qualities are not given.

Peripheral blood CD8+ and CD4+ T cells from healthy donors, Susac syndrome patients and multiple sclerosis patients were profiled using high-throughput TCR beta sequencing. The multiple sclerosis controls were treatment-naive patients whose relapsing-remitting disease, either stable or active, fulfilled the revised McDonald criteria. Bulk CD8+ and CD4+ T cells were purified magnetically by negative isolation, whereas CD8+ TEMRA cells were enriched by FACS. Blood was drawn into EDTA tubes, processed within 24 hours, and PBMCs were isolated by density gradient centrifugation. PBMCs intended for TCR sequencing were cryopreserved in liquid nitrogen and were subsequently thawed in a 37 degrees C water bath. The sorted or isolated CD4+, CD8+ and CD8+ TEMRA cells had a purity of 90% or higher. Including cysteine and phenylalanine, the CDR3 has 13 amino acids. Only the CDR3 DNA is retained, 39 bases long and in frame from the first base. As encoded in the germline V gene (reference sequence), CDR1 is DFQATT while CDR2 is SNEGSKA. V drops 7 bases and J drops 0 bases, leaving 13 bases in between.

RNA was extracted using the RNeasy kit, and about 0.45 to 1 ug of the RNA was reverse transcribed with random hexamers. TCR beta CDR3 regions were amplified with the immunoSEQ multiplex PCR assay covering 54 Vbeta and 13 Jbeta segments. To correct PCR amplification bias, a synthetic template baseline was used for both primer optimization and computational correction. From the authors' description of their analysis: Only productive sequences were kept, with reads annotated to V, D and J genes according to IMGT and analyzed in immunoSEQ Analyzer. Clonality was calculated as one minus the Shannon entropy normalized by log2 of the number of productive unique sequences. For each patient and control, public and private clones were evaluated among the 100 most prevalent clones. Clones were defined as Susac-specific if absent from the healthy and MS cohorts, from around 1,000 published viral clones and from other ImmuneACCESS disease sequences. The public reads were reprocessed in TCRdb via fastp at Q25 and MiXCR, keeping in-frame beta chains. Duplicate CDR3 protein sequences are folded into a single record with the most common DNA and genes. For this entry, the V and J calls and clone size follow TCRdb and not the study's own pipeline. Within this sample are some 300,000 distinct CDR3 sequences, with approximately 85% of them counted one time only. Around 0.22% of the sample goes to the ten largest clones.

Results the study describes overall, beyond this receptor: The number of individuals in the TCR sequencing and HLA analysis was recognized as being relatively small.

Sequencing was done on a sample of CD8+ T cells from PBMCs. The rearranged chain carries TRBV20-1 and TRBJ2-7; TRBD1 might be the D gene, on 5 matching bases. This receptor was identified in a human donor with multiple sclerosis. The sequence in DNA is TGCAGTGGCCGGCCCGACAGCTCCTACGAGCAGTACTTC. Its protein reads: CSGRPDSSYEQYF.